The clone carrying this T cell receptor (beta chain) was seen a handful of times. Since all of the isolated RNA was reverse transcribed, expressed TCRB transcripts were what got sequenced. Libraries were prepared by immunoSEQ multiplex PCR; TCRdb keeps only in-frame clonotypes and omits some of them. The data show 430,000 or so clones, 11% seen once. The CDR3 is 13 amino acids. V lost 5 bases and J 5 bases, leaving 12 bases between the germline ends. Germline CDR1 reads SGHNT; CDR2 reads YENEEA. The data stem from a study of beta chain features in type 1 diabetes. The chain carries TRBV11-3 and TRBJ1-1; no reliable D call. The TCR comes from a woman younger than 35 in good health. Sequenced material: naive CD4+ T cells from blood. Written as DNA, the CDR3 is TGTGCCAGCAGCCCCCAGGAAATAACTGAAGCTTTCTTT. It translates to CASSPQEITEAFF.